These 24 T cell receptor beta chains originate from one sample sequenced in a study of OX40 agonist ivuxolimab in advanced cancers. The repertoire was sequenced with immunoSEQ multiplex PCR; TCRdb's copy has only in-frame clones and lacks some. The table records roughly 65,000 clones, over 75% of them present only once. The starting material was CD4+ or CD8+ T cells sorted from blood, obtained in a trial of the OX40 agonist ivuxolimab. The receptors were sampled from an adult with an advanced solid tumor such as melanoma, head and neck, liver or kidney cancer.

The genes are TRBV6-1 and TRBJ1-4; D not certain. CDR1 MNHNS and CDR2 SASEGT come from the germline V gene. The CDR3 is 14 residues long. V gave up 6 bases and J gave up 4 bases, with 12 bases separating them. CDR3 in DNA: TGTGCCAGCAGGAGAGGGCAGTATAATGAAAAACTGTTTTTT. Amino acid sequence: CASRRGQYNEKLFF.

The V and J genes are TRBV5-4 and TRBJ2-2, with TRBD1 matching over 9 bases. V gave up 4 bases and J gave up 1 base; unmatched junction bases: 8. The CDR3 has 17 residues. Germline lookup yields CDR1 SGHNT and CDR2 YYREEE (reference sequence). CDR3 nucleotide sequence: TGTGCCAGCAGCCCAAACAGGGGGCGTCTGAACACCGGGGAGCTGTTTTTT. Translating it yields CASSPNRGRLNTGELFF.

The chain recombines TRBV6-1 with TRBJ2-4; 7 nucleotides align to TRBD1. The CDR3 extends over 13 amino acids. From germline, CDR1 is MNHNS and CDR2 SASEGT. Trimming removed 7 bases from V and 8 bases from J; junction bases left unmatched: 8. The CDR3 region is CASNGQAWDIQYF. The CDR3 region has the DNA TGTGCCAGCAATGGACAGGCTTGGGACATTCAGTACTTC.

The chain recombines TRBV6-6 with TRBJ1-3, with TRBD1 matching 7 bases. V lost 8 bases and J lost 2; bases outside the gene matches: 3. The CDR3 contains 13 residues. CDR1 and CDR2 (germline): MNHNY, SVGAGI (reference sequence). Written as DNA, the CDR3 is TGTGCCAGCGGGACAGTTCCTGGAAACACCATATATTTT. Amino acids: CASGTVPGNTIYF.

The chain joins TRBV7-4 to TRBJ1-5; D remains unclear. The CDR3 runs to 18 residues. Germline loops: CDR1 SGHVT, CDR2 SQSDAQ. Trimming stripped 8 bases from V and 4 bases from J, with 27 bases between. The CDR3 sequence: CASFGVSCGERKNQPQHF. In nucleotides, the CDR3 is TGTGCCAGCTTTGGCGTCTCGTGTGGGGAAAGGAAAAATCAGCCCCAGCATTTT.

This chain links TRBV19 with TRBJ1-2; D is unclear. Germline CDR1 LNHDA, CDR2 SQIVND (reference sequence). Trimming pared 7 bases from V and 0 bases from J, leaving 18 bases between. The CDR3 is made up of 16 amino acids. CDR3 region: CASTLAKSRPNYGYTF. DNA of the CDR3: TGTGCCAGTACCCTAGCCAAAAGCCGGCCTAACTATGGCTACACCTTC.

This chain joins TRBV19 and TRBJ2-1, with 7 bases aligning to TRBD1. In germline, CDR1 is LNHDA, CDR2 SQIVND (reference sequence). Trimming cost V 4 bases and J 9 bases; bases outside gene matches: 12. This CDR3 comprises 15 residues. CDR3: CASSTDGTALSEQFF. For the CDR3, the DNA is TGTGCCAGTAGTACCGATGGGACAGCTTTAAGTGAGCAGTTCTTC.

CDR3 sequence reads: CASSVASRGFTEAFF. The DNA of the CDR3 is TGTGCCAGCAGCGTAGCTTCCAGGGGCTTCACTGAAGCTTTCTTT. V and J are TRBV9 and TRBJ1-1, with a tentative D call TRBD1 (6 bases). With 0 bases removed from V and 4 bases from J, the gap between germline ends came to 13 bases. CDR3 length: 15 amino acids. The germline V gene encodes CDR1 SGDLS and CDR2 YYNGEE.

This chain's CDR3 is CASSGAGTANTEAFF. The CDR3 nucleotides read TGTGCCAGCAGCGGCGCCGGGACAGCAAACACTGAAGCTTTCTTT. This chain links TRBV5-6 with TRBJ1-1, with 7 positions matching TRBD1. Germline V lookup: CDR1 SGHDT, CDR2 YYEEEE. This CDR3 region has 15 residues. J was trimmed by 2 bases and V by 4 bases; bases with no gene match: 8.

The chain joins TRBV10-2 to TRBJ1-1; perhaps TRBD1 as D (5 bases). Germline V gene data show CDR1 as WSHSY and CDR2 as SAAADI. The V end was cut by 5 bases, the J end by 0 bases, with 7 bases between. The CDR3 extends over 13 amino acids. The CDR3 loop is CASSRGMNTEAFF. The CDR3 DNA is TGCGCCAGCAGTCGGGGGATGAACACTGAAGCTTTCTTT.

The chain carries TRBV19 and TRBJ2-7; perhaps TRBD2 as D (6 bases). The CDR3 is 15 residues long. V lost 5 bases and J 6 bases, leaving 20 bases between the germline ends. Germline V gene data show CDR1 as LNHDA and CDR2 as SQIVND (reference sequence). The CDR3 reads CASSPRGGFPSEQYF. DNA for the CDR3: TGTGCCAGTAGTCCCCGTGGAGGGTTCCCATCCGAGCAGTACTTC.

By sample share, this clone is medium-sized. The V and J genes are TRBV5-1 and TRBJ1-1, with 8 nucleotides matching TRBD1. Per the germline V gene, CDR1 is SGHRS and CDR2 is YFSETQ. The length of the CDR3 is 14 residues. V was clipped by 4 bases and J by 1 base; unmatched bases: 3. The CDR3 DNA reads as TGCGCCAGCAGCCCACAGGGGGGGAACACTGAAGCTTTCTTT. Translating gives CASSPQGGNTEAFF.

V and J are TRBV10-3 and TRBJ2-7; the D gene is possibly TRBD1 (5 bases). Trimming left V 3 bases short and J 1 base short, with 16 bases between. Germline CDR1 is ENHRY and CDR2 is SYGVKD. The CDR3 consists of 16 residues. The CDR3, as DNA: TGTGCCATCAGTGATCCTCTCCGGACACGGTCCTACGAGCAGTACTTC. Its protein product is CAISDPLRTRSYEQYF.

V and J are TRBV6-5 and TRBJ2-4, with D possibly TRBD2 on 5 matching bases. V dropped 2 bases and J dropped 0 bases, with 11 bases sitting between them. This CDR3 is 16 amino acids long. The V gene's germline CDR1 is MNHEY and CDR2 SVGAGI. The CDR3 DNA reads TGTGCCAGCAGTTACGGGAGCACCCTAGCCAAAAACATTCAGTACTTC. Protein product: CASSYGSTLAKNIQYF.

The chain combines TRBV9 with TRBJ2-5; D assignment may be TRBD1 or TRBD2 (6 bases each). This CDR3 is 15 amino acids long. Germline V lookup: CDR1 SGDLS, CDR2 YYNGEE. Trimming cost V 2 bases and J 5 bases, with 16 bases left between them. CDR3 loop: CASSVGGPGPETQYF. The CDR3 DNA sequence: TGTGCCAGCAGCGTGGGGGGCCCTGGGCCGGAGACCCAGTACTTC.

The gene calls are TRBV5-1 and TRBJ1-3, with 7 bases that match TRBD1. The CDR3 runs to 17 residues. Unmatched junction bases numbered 8, after V lost 2 bases and J lost 0 bases. Germline lookup yields CDR1 SGHRS and CDR2 YFSETQ. The CDR3 protein is CASSLRTGDLSGNTIYF. The CDR3 nucleotides read TGCGCCAGCAGCTTAAGGACAGGAGACCTCTCTGGAAACACCATATATTTT.

The V call is TRBV5-4, the J call TRBJ2-1; D is unclear. The ends were cut back, 4 bases at V and 0 bases at J, with 14 bases in the middle. The CDR3 has 16 residues. From germline, CDR1 is SGHNT and CDR2 YYREEE (reference sequence). CDR3 sequence: CASSVPTQSSYNEQFF. CDR3 sequence (DNA): TGTGCCAGCAGCGTGCCCACTCAGAGCTCCTACAATGAGCAGTTCTTC.

The V call is TRBV29-1, the J call TRBJ1-1, with D possibly TRBD1 on 5 matching bases. V was cut by 6 bases and J by 0 bases, with 14 bases left in between. CDR1 and CDR2 (germline): SQVTM, ANQGSEA. The CDR3 contains 14 residues. CDR3 coding DNA: TGCAGCGTCTCAAGGGGCCTTATGAACACTGAAGCTTTCTTT. This translates into CSVSRGLMNTEAFF.

The gene calls are TRBV30 and TRBJ1-6; D remains unclear. V was trimmed by 3 bases and J by 7 bases, leaving 10 bases between them. Germline CDR1 and CDR2: GTSNPN and SVGIG (reference sequence). The CDR3 totals 13 residues. CDR3 in DNA: TGTGCCTGGAGGGGAGGACGAAATTCACCCCTCCACTTT. It is translated as CAWRGGRNSPLHF.

This chain uses TRBV5-8 with TRBJ2-3; 12 bases are shared with TRBD2. The CDR3 spans 15 residues. Germline-derived CDR1 and CDR2 are SGHTS and YDEGEE. With V trimmed by 4 bases and J by 5 bases, 5 bases remained unmatched. The CDR3 bases are TGTGCCAGCAGCCGGACTAGCGGGGCGGGAGATACGCAGTATTTT. This translates into CASSRTSGAGDTQYF.

This clone was detected once. J is TRBJ1-4 and V is TRBV5-5; D gene ambiguous. This CDR3 region has 15 residues. The germline CDR1 and CDR2 sequences are SGHKS and YYEKEE (reference sequence). Trimming removed 4 bases at V and 4 bases at J, with 14 bases between. For the CDR3, the DNA is TGTGCCAGCAGCCAGCCGGGCTTTAGTAATGAAAAACTGTTTTTT. It is translated as CASSQPGFSNEKLFF.

V usage is TRBV7-9 and J usage is TRBJ1-1; D is ambiguous. Trimming stripped 4 bases from V and 1 base from J, with 7 bases between. Germline assignment: CDR1 SEHNR and CDR2 FQNEAQ (reference sequence). The CDR3 sequence is 13 residues long. In DNA form, the CDR3 reads TGTGCCAGCAGCTCAACATCGAACACTGAAGCTTTCTTT. Residues: CASSSTSNTEAFF.

The chain recombines TRBV5-1 with TRBJ2-7, with 10 bases matching TRBD1. The CDR3 is 15 residues long. With V trimmed by 4 bases and J by 1 base, 5 bases remained unmatched. Germline values: CDR1 SGHRS, CDR2 YFSETQ. CDR3 DNA sequence: TGCGCCAGCAGCATCCCGGGACAGGGGTCCTACGAGCAGTACTTC. Translating gives CASSIPGQGSYEQYF.

The chain couples TRBV5-5 to TRBJ2-2; the D gene is possibly TRBD1 (6 bases). The ends were cut back, 4 bases at V and 2 bases at J, with 12 bases in the middle. The CDR3 is made up of 15 amino acids. Germline V gene sequence: CDR1 SGHKS, CDR2 YYEKEE (reference sequence). The CDR3 loop reads CASSQGQLNTGELFF. As DNA, the CDR3 is TGTGCCAGCAGCCAAGGACAGCTAAACACCGGGGAGCTGTTTTTT.